The 3 T cell receptor beta chains presented below share a single source sample, sequenced in a study of T cell repertoires in aging, cancer and after chemotherapy. A mixed TRB-A/B primer pool amplified rearranged TRB by multiplex touch-down PCR. TCRdb reprocessed the multiplex PCR reads via MiXCR and lists one record per CDR3 protein. The data show some 790 distinct CDR3 sequences, with over 40% seen just once and 20% held by the top ten. Peripheral blood genomic DNA, not sorted cells or RNA, was the template. Sequencing was carried out using blood. These TCRs come from a human donor with a solid tumor.

V and J are TRBV7-9 and TRBJ1-6; tentatively, D is TRBD1 (5 bases). The CDR3 runs 12 residues. The V end lost 4 bases, the J end lost 15 bases, and 13 bases lay between the germline ends. The germline CDR1 and CDR2 sequences are SEHNR and FQNEAQ (reference sequence). The CDR3 reads CASSSARGSLHF. In DNA, the CDR3 is TGTGCCAGCAGCTCCGCAAGGGGTAGCCTCCACTTT.

Concerning this clonotype itself: A read error may be the cause here, since a much bigger clone is one base away. The rearrangement uses TRBV30 and TRBJ1-2, with D possibly TRBD1 on 5 matching bases. Between the trimmed V and J ends, which lost 0 bases and 3 bases, there was a span of 17 bases. This CDR3 region has 16 residues. The germline gives CDR1 GTSNPN, CDR2 SVGIG (reference sequence). CDR3 sequence (DNA): TGTGCCTGGAGTGTTAAGTTGTCCAGGGCTTACTATGGCTACACCTTC. It is translated as CAWSVKLSRAYYGYTF.

The rearrangement uses TRBV7-2 and TRBJ2-7; tentative D call: TRBD2 (5 bases). This CDR3 spans 14 amino acids. V dropped 5 bases and J dropped 6 bases, with 17 bases sitting between them. Germline V lookup: CDR1 SGHTA, CDR2 FQGNSA. The CDR3 loop reads CASSPHGGYGEQYF. The CDR3 DNA is TGTGCCAGCAGCCCACACGGAGGTTATGGCGAGCAGTACTTC. Based on the CDR3 plus reference TRBV7-2 and TRBJ2-7, the full variable domain is GAGVSQSPSNKVTEKGKDVELRCDPISGHTALYWYRQSLGQGLEFLIYFQGNSAPDKSGLPSDRFSAERTGGSVSTLTIQRTQQEDSAVYLCASSPHGGYGEQYFGPGTRLTVT.